The 2 T cell receptor beta chains reported below all come from one sample, sequenced in a study of regulatory T cells in long-lasting Graves disease. Time point here: newly diagnosed GD, antithyroid drugs for less than 3 months. The TCR library used RNA extracted from PBMCs. Assembly of TCR beta libraries relied on iRepertoire HTBI primers together with Arm-PCR of CDR3 regions. TCRdb recomputed calls from the multiplex PCR reads with MiXCR, one row per CDR3 protein. The sample includes roughly 510,000 distinct CDR3 sequences, 15% to 20% of them seen just once. Separately, the same data were catalogued under a study of T cells in Graves' hyperthyroidism and ophthalmopathy.

Sequencing used peripheral blood mononuclear cells (PBMCs), obtained at new diagnosis, from a patient treated with antithyroid drugs. Receptor source: a man aged 18 to 35 with Graves disease.

The J gene is TRBJ2-4, the V gene TRBV4-1, with a possible D match to TRBD1 (5 bases). Germline CDR1 MGHRA, CDR2 YSYEKL. With 0 bases removed from V and 10 bases from J, the gap between germline ends came to 13 bases. The length of the CDR3 is 14 residues. The CDR3 protein is CASSQDPQPGIQYF. In nucleotides, the CDR3 is TGCGCCAGCAGCCAAGATCCGCAACCAGGGATTCAGTACTTC.

This clonotype was detected many times. The V call is TRBV28, the J call TRBJ1-2; D ambiguous. CDR1 and CDR2 (germline): MDHEN, SYDVKM. This CDR3 spans 12 amino acids. V lost 2 bases and J 5 bases, leaving 6 bases between the germline ends. The CDR3: CASSLREYGYTF. The CDR3 bases are TGTGCCAGCAGTTTAAGGGAGTATGGCTACACCTTC.